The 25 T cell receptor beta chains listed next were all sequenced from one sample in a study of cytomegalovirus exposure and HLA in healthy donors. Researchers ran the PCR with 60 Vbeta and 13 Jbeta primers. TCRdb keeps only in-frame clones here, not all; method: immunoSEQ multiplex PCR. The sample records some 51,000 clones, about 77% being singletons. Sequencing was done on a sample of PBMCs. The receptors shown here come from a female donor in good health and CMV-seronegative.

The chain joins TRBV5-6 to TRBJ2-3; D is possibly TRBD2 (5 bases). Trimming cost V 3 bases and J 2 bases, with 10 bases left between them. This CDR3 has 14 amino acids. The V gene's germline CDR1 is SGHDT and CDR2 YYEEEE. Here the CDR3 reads CASSSGLVTDTQYF. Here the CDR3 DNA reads TGTGCCAGCAGCTCGGGATTGGTCACAGATACGCAGTATTTT.

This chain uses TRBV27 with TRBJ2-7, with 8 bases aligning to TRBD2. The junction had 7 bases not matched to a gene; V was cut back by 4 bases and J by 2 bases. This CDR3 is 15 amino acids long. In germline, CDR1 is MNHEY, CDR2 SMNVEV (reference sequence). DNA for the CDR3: TGTGCCAGCAGTTCCGTAGCGGGGTCAGCCTACGAGCAGTACTTC. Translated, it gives CASSSVAGSAYEQYF.

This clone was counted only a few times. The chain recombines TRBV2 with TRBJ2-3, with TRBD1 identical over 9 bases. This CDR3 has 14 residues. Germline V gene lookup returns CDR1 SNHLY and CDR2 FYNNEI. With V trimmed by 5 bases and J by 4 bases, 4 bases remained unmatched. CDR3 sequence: CASSWDRAPDTQYF. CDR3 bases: TGTGCCAGCAGTTGGGACAGGGCCCCAGATACGCAGTATTTT.

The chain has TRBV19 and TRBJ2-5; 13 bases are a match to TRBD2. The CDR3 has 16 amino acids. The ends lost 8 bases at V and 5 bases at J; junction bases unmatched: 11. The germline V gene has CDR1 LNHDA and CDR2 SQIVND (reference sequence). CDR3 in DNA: TGTGCCAGTTCCGGGACTAGCGGGGTCGCGTTGGAGACCCAGTACTTC. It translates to CASSGTSGVALETQYF.

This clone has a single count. The CDR3 here is CSVGMNTGELFF. The DNA of the CDR3 is TGCAGCGTTGGTATGAACACCGGGGAGCTGTTTTTT. This chain links TRBV29-1 with TRBJ2-2; D gene ambiguous. CDR1 and CDR2 from the germline V gene are SQVTM and ANQGSEA. The V gene lost 4 bases and the J gene lost 1 base, with 4 bases spanning the gap. The CDR3 length is 12 residues.

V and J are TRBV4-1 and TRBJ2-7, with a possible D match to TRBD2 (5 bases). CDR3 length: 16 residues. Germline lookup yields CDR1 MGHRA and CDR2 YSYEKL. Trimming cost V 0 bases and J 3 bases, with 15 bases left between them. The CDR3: CASSQDRSGTNYEQYF. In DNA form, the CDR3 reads TGCGCCAGCAGCCAAGATCGGTCGGGAACAAACTACGAGCAGTACTTC.

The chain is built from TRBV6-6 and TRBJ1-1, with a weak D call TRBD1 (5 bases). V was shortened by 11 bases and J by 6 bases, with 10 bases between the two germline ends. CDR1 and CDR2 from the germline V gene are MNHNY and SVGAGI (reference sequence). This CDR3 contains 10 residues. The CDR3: CASGDAEAFF. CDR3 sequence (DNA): TGTGCCTCGGGGGACGCTGAAGCTTTCTTT.

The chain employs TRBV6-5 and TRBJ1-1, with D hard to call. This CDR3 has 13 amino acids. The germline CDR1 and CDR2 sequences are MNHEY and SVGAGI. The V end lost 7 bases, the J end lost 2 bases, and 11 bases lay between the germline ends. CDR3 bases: TGTGCCAGCACCCCTCGCGGCAACACTGAAGCTTTCTTT. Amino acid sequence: CASTPRGNTEAFF.

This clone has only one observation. The CDR3 DNA follows: TGTGCCTGGAGTATTGGGACACTCCAAGAGACCCAGTACTTC. It codes for CAWSIGTLQETQYF. The V call is TRBV30, the J call TRBJ2-5; D might be TRBD1 (6 bases). Trimming shortened V by 2 bases and J by 1 base, and 11 bases separated the two germline ends. This CDR3 has 14 residues. The germline CDR1 and CDR2 sequences are GTSNPN and SVGIG (reference sequence).

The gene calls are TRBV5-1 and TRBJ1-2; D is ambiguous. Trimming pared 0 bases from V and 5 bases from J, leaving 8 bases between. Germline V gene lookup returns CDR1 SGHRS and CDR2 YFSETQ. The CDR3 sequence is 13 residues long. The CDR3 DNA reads TGCGCCAGCAGCTTGGTAACGGGTTATGGCTACACCTTC. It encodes CASSLVTGYGYTF. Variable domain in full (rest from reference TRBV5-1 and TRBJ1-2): KAGVTQTPRYLIKTRGQQVTLSCSPISGHRSVSWYQQTPGQGLQFLFEYFSETQRNKGNFPGRFSGRQFSNSRSEMNVSTLELGDSALYLCASSLVTGYGYTFGSGTRLTVV.

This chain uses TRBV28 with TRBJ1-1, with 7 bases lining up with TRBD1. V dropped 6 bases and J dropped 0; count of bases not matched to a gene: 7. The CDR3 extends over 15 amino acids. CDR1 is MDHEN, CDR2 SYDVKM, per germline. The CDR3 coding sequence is TGTGCCAGCAGCCGACAGGGCCCCTTGAACACTGAAGCTTTCTTT. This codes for CASSRQGPLNTEAFF. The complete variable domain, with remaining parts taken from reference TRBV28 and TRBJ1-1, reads DVKVTQSSRYLVKRTGEKVFLECVQDMDHENMFWYRQDPGLGLRLIYFSYDVKMKEKGDIPEGYSVSREKKERFSLILESASTNQTSMYLCASSRQGPLNTEAFFGQGTRLTVV.

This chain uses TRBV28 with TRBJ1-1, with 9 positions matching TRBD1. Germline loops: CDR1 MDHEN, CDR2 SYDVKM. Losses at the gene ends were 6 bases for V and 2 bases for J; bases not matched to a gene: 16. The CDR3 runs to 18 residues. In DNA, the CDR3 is TGTGCCAGCAGCGCTTGGGTAACAGGGGGCGACCCCAACACTGAAGCTTTCTTT. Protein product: CASSAWVTGGDPNTEAFF.

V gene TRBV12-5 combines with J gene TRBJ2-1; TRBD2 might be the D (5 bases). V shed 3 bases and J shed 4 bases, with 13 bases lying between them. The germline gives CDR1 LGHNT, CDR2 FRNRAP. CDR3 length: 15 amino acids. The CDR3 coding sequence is TGTGCTAGTGGTTTCCCCAGCGGTGCTTACAATGAGCAGTTCTTC. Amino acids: CASGFPSGAYNEQFF.

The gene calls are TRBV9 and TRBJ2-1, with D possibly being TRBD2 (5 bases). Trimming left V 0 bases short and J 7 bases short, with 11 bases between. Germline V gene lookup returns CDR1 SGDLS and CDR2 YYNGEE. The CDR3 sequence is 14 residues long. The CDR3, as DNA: TGTGCCAGCAGCGTAGGCGGGTTCGGGAATGAGCAGTTCTTC. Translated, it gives CASSVGGFGNEQFF.

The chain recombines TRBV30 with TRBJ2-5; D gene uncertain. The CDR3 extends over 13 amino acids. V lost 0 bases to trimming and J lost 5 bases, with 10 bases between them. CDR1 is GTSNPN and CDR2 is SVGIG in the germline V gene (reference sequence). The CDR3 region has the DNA TGTGCCTGGAGTGTCTCTCCAGTTGAGACCCAGTACTTC. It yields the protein CAWSVSPVETQYF.

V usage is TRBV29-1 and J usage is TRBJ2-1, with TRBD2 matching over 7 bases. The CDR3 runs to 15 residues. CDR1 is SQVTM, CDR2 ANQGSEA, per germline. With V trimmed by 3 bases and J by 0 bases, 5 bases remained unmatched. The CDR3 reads CSVEGTGGSYNEQFF. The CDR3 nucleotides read TGCAGCGTTGAGGGAACGGGGGGCTCCTACAATGAGCAGTTCTTC.

CDR3 residues: CASRGTGTRIRYEQYF. CDR3 nucleotides: TGTGCCAGCAGGGGGACCGGGACTCGGATTCGTTACGAGCAGTACTTC. The rearrangement joins TRBV28 to TRBJ2-7; D is possibly TRBD2 (6 bases). Trimming took off 6 bases at V and 4 bases at J, with 22 bases between the two ends. This CDR3 spans 16 amino acids. Germline CDR1 and CDR2: MDHEN and SYDVKM. Complete variable domain (other parts from reference TRBV28 and TRBJ2-7): DVKVTQSSRYLVKRTGEKVFLECVQDMDHENMFWYRQDPGLGLRLIYFSYDVKMKEKGDIPEGYSVSREKKERFSLILESASTNQTSMYLCASRGTGTRIRYEQYFGPGTRLTVT.

The CDR3 nucleotides are TGTGCCACCAGCAGAGATGAGGAGACCCAGTACTTC. Translated: CATSRDEETQYF. V is TRBV15 and J is TRBJ2-5, with no clear D. The CDR3 is 12 amino acids. Deletions cut 0 bases from V and 5 bases from J, with 4 bases between. Germline V lookup: CDR1 LNHNV, CDR2 YYDKDF (reference sequence). Variable domain in full (rest from reference TRBV15 and TRBJ2-5): DAMVIQNPRYQVTQFGKPVTLSCSQTLNHNVMYWYQQKSSQAPKLLFHYYDKDFNNEADTPDNFQSRRPNTSFCFLDIRSPGLGDTAMYLCATSRDEETQYFGPGTRLLVL.

The CDR3: CASSLTQGREETQYF. The CDR3 DNA sequence: TGTGCCAGCTCACTTACGCAGGGGCGCGAGGAGACCCAGTACTTC. The chain links TRBV18 to TRBJ2-5, with D possibly matching TRBD1 (6 bases). The CDR3 is made up of 15 amino acids. V was cut by 4 bases and J by 5 bases, with 17 bases left in between. Germline V gene data show CDR1 as KGHSH and CDR2 as LQKENI. Full variable domain (missing parts from reference TRBV18 and TRBJ2-5): NAGVMQNPRHLVRRRGQEARLRCSPMKGHSHVYWYRQLPEEGLKFMVYLQKENIIDESGMPKERFSAEFPKEGPSILRIQQVVRGDSAAYFCASSLTQGREETQYFGPGTRLLVL.

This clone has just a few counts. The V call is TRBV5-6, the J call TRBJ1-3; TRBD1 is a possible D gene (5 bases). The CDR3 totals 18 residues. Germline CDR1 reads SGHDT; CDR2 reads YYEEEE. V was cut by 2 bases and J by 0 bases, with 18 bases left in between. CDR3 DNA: TGTGCCAGCAGCTTATTCGGAGACAGCTCCAGCTCTGGAAACACCATATATTTT. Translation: CASSLFGDSSSSGNTIYF. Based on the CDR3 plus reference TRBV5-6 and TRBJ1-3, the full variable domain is DAGVTQSPTHLIKTRGQQVTLRCSPKSGHDTVSWYQQALGQGPQFIFQYYEEEERQRGNFPDRFSGHQFPNYSSELNVNALLLGDSALYLCASSLFGDSSSSGNTIYFGEGSWLTVV.

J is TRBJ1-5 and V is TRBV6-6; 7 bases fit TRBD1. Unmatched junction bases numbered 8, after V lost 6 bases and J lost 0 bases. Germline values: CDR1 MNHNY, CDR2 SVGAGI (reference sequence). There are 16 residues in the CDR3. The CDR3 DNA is TGTGCCAGCAGATCGGACAGGATCTATAGCAATCAGCCCCAGCATTTT. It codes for CASRSDRIYSNQPQHF.

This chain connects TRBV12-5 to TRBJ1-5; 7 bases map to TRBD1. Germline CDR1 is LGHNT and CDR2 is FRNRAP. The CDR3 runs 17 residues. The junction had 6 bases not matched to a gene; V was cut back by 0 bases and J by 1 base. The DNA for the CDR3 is TGTGCTAGTGGTTTGGTAGTCGACAGGGCAAGCAATCAGCCCCAGCATTTT. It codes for CASGLVVDRASNQPQHF.

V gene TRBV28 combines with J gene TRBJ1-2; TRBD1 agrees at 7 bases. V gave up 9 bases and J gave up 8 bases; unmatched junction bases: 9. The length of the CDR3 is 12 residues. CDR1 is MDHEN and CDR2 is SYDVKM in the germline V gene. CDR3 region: CARFPDREGYTF. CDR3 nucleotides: TGTGCCAGATTCCCAGACAGGGAAGGCTACACCTTC.

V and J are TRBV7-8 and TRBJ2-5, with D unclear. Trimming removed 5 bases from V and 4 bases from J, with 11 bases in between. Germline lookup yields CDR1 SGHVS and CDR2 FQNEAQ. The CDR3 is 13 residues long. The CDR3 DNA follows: TGTGCCAGCAGCAAGCAACAGAGAGAGACCCAGTACTTC. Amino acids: CASSKQQRETQYF. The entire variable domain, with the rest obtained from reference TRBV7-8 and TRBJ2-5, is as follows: GAGVSQSPRYKVAKRGQDVALRCDPISGHVSLFWYQQALGQGPEFLTYFQNEAQLDKSGLPSDRFFAERPEGSVSTLKIQRTQQEDSAVYLCASSKQQRETQYFGPGTRLLVL.

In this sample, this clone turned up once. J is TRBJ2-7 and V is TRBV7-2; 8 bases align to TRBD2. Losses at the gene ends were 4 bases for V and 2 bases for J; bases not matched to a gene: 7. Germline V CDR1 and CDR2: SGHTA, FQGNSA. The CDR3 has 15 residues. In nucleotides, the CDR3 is TGTGCCAGCAGCTCCGGGACTAGTGGAGCCTACGAGCAGTACTTC. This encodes CASSSGTSGAYEQYF.